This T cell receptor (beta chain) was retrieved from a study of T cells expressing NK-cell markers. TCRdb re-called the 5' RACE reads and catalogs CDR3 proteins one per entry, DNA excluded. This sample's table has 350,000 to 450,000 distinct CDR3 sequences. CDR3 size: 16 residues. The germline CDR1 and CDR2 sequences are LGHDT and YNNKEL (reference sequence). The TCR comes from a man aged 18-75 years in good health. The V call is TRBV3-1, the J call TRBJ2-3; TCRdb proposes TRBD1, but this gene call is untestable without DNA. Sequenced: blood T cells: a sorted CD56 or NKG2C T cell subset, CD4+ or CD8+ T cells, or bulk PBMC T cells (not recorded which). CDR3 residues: CASSQGITGATDTQYF.